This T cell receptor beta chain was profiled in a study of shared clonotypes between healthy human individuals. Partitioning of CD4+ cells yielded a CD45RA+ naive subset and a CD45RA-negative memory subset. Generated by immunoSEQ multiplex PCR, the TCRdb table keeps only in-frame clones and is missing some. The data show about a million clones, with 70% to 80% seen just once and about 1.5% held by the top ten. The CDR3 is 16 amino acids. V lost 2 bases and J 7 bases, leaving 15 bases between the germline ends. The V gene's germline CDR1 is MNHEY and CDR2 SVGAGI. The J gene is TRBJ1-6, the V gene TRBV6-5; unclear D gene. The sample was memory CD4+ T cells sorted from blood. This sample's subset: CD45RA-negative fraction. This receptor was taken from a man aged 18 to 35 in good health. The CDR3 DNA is TGTGCCAGCAGTTACGGTGTCGGGGTAGGCAATTCACCCCTCCACTTT. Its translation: CASSYGVGVGNSPLHF.